This entry concerns a single TCR beta chain. The data are from a study of cytomegalovirus exposure and HLA in healthy donors. It was with 60 Vbeta and 13 Jbeta primers that the PCR ran. Original processing notes: In a later analysis, the count reached some 75 million unique TCR beta chains, with 10 million to 14 million shared. Repertoires were generated with immunoSEQ multiplex PCR, while TCRdb's copy carries only in-frame clones and drops some. V and J calls and clone size are those listed in that table; D and trimming were worked out from the DNA. The table records 95,000 to 150,000 clones, roughly four fifths of them present only once. The receptor's source is a man in his forties in good health and CMV-seronegative. Sequencing used PBMCs.

The CDR3, as DNA: TGTGCCAGCGTGAGACAGGCTCAAGAGACCCAGTACTTC. Encoded protein: CASVRQAQETQYF. V is TRBV2 and J is TRBJ2-5; D might be TRBD1 (6 bases). CDR3 length: 13 amino acids. The V gene's germline CDR1 is SNHLY and CDR2 FYNNEI. The V end was cut by 8 bases, the J end by 2 bases, with 12 bases between.